This T cell receptor beta chain came from a study of identical twins. Study outcomes and limitations: Within twin pairs, the out-of-frame alpha sequences they shared showed excess low generation probability.

TCRdb redid the calling of the 5' RACE reads with MiXCR, one entry per CDR3 protein. Here the sample spans 1.5 million to 2 million distinct CDR3 sequences, under 35% being singletons. The germline CDR1 and CDR2 sequences are SGHRS and YFSETQ. Trimming cost V 5 bases and J 2 bases, with 12 bases left between them. The CDR3 loop spans 14 amino acids. Concerning this clonotype: Its matching antigen is unknown.

The receptor's source is a newborn girl in good health. The sequencing input was cord blood. This sequence joins TRBV5-1 and TRBJ2-3; D could derive from TRBD1 or TRBD2 (7 bases each). The CDR3 DNA reads as TGCGCCAGCAGGGGGGGGACAGTCACAGATACGCAGTATTTT. Encoded protein: CASRGGTVTDTQYF.